The clone carrying this TCR beta chain was recorded only once. As yet, its antigen is unknown. This sample is part of a study of graft-versus-host responses after intestinal transplantation. Study-level information: Recipients received multivisceral, liver-intestinal, or isolated intestinal transplants. Once they had received anti-thymocyte globulin induction, all recipients took tacrolimus and steroids for around three years.

V lost 0 bases and J lost 2; bases outside the gene matches: 9. Germline lookup yields CDR1 LNHNV and CDR2 YYDKDF (reference sequence). The CDR3 has 17 amino acids. Sequencing used immunoSEQ multiplex PCR; TCRdb keeps in-frame clones, though not all of them. The sample contains 110,000 to 150,000 clones, nearly 95% of which appear only once. The clonotype comes from a human donor who received an intestinal transplant. The chain employs TRBV15 and TRBJ2-7, with 8 positions matching TRBD2. The sample here was unstimulated CD4+ T cells sorted from spleen or lymph node cells, taken before intestinal transplant. In nucleotides, the CDR3 is TGTGCCACCAGCAGAGACTTAACCCGGGGGGGAACCTACGAGCAGTACTTC. Translated: CATSRDLTRGGTYEQYF.